Listed below are T cell receptor beta chains from one sample, sequenced in a study of T cells in Graves' hyperthyroidism and ophthalmopathy. TCRdb itself ran the multiplex PCR reads through MiXCR, one entry per CDR3 protein. The data show 560,000 or so distinct CDR3 sequences, 46% seen once. Specimen: peripheral blood or thyroid tissue (not recorded which). These receptors came from a woman aged 18-29 years with Graves' hyperthyroidism. CDR3s include the opening cysteine and the closing phenylalanine or tryptophan. D genes are given only for firm matches. Not all rows give a size; the values are once, few, many and, for expanded clones, a class.

>TRBJ2-7|TRBV7-3|TRBD2|many
TGTGCCAGCAGCCTACTAGCGGTTAGCTCCTACGAGCAGTACTTC
CASSLLAVSSYEQYF
>TRBJ2-2|TRBV7-9|-|-
TGTGCCAGCAGTTCGACACCGGGACAGAACACCGGGGAGCTGTTTTTT
CASSSTPGQNTGELFF
>TRBJ1-2|TRBV25-1|-|-
TGTGCCAGCAGCTCAACAACTGTTTATGGCTACACCTTC
CASSSTTVYGYTF
>TRBJ2-7|TRBV13|-|-
TGTGCCAGCAGCCAAGACTTTCCCTACGAGCAGTACTTC
CASSQDFPYEQYF
>TRBJ2-5|TRBV7-9|TRBD2|few
TGCGCCAGCAGCCCACTAGCGGGAGACGAGACCCAGTACTTC
CASSPLAGDETQYF
>TRBJ1-1|TRBV4-2|-|few
TGTGCCAGCAGCCAAGGGACAGAGAACACTGAAGCTTTCTTT
CASSQGTENTEAFF
>TRBJ1-6|TRBV7-3|-|many
TGTGCCAGCAGCTTAATAACGAATTCACCCCTCCACTTT
CASSLITNSPLHF
>TRBJ2-7|TRBV29-1|TRBD1|-
TGCAGCGTGCCCGGGACAGGAAGCTACGAGCAGTACTTC
CSVPGTGSYEQYF
>TRBJ1-1|TRBV5-6|-|few
TGTGCCAGCAGCTTGCGTACAGCCCTAGCTTTCTTT
CASSLRTALAFF
>TRBJ2-7|TRBV7-9|TRBD1|-
TGTGCCAGCAGCCCAGACAGGGGGCGCGTGCGAGAGCAGTACTTC
CASSPDRGRVREQYF
>TRBJ1-5|TRBV19|TRBD1|many
TGTGCCAGTACCGACAGGGGGTTTGGTCAGCCCCAGCATTTT
CASTDRGFGQPQHF
>TRBJ1-5|TRBV5-1|TRBD1|many
TGCGCCAGCAGCCCGGGACAGAGCCATTATAGCAATCAGCCCCAGCATTTT
CASSPGQSHYSNQPQHF
>TRBJ1-2|TRBV2|-|many
TGTGCCAGCATTGACGCTAACTATGGCTACACCTTC
CASIDANYGYTF
>TRBJ1-6|TRBV20-1|TRBD1|many
TGCAGTGCTAGGGACAGGGTTAATTCACCCCTCCACTTT
CSARDRVNSPLHF
>TRBJ2-5|TRBV20-1|TRBD2|many
TGCAGTGCGAGACTAGCGGGAGGGGGAGAGACCCAGTACTTC
CSARLAGGGETQYF
>TRBJ2-5|TRBV7-6|TRBD1|-
TGTGCCAGCAGCTTTTTTCTTACCGCCGGGACAGGGGCGGGCGAGACCCAGTACTTC
CASSFFLTAGTGAGETQYF
>TRBJ1-6|TRBV10-3|TRBD1|-
TGTGCCATCAGCCTTGACAGGGGGCTAGATTCACCCCTCCACTTT
CAISLDRGLDSPLHF
>TRBJ1-6|TRBV7-9|-|once
TGTGCCAGCAGCCTAAAGGGACTGTATAATTCACCCCTCCACTTT
CASSLKGLYNSPLHF
>TRBJ1-4|TRBV5-1|TRBD1|few
TGCGCCAGCAGCAAGGAGAGACAGGGGACTAATGAAAAACTGTTTTTT
CASSKERQGTNEKLFF
>TRBJ2-7|TRBV24-1|-|-
TGTGCCACCAGTGATTTATCCCCGGAGGGCCTCTACGAGCAGTACTTC
CATSDLSPEGLYEQYF
>TRBJ1-1|TRBV29-1|-|-
TGCAGCGTGCCCGGGATAGGTATGGCTGAAGCTTTCTTT
CSVPGIGMAEAFF
>TRBJ2-3|TRBV19|-|-
TGTGCCAGTCGTAGGGGGGGCACAGATACGCAGTATTTT
CASRRGGTDTQYF
>TRBJ1-4|TRBV25-1|TRBD1|-
TGTGCCAGCAGCCACCCGGGACAGGGGAAAGAAAAACTGTTTTTT
CASSHPGQGKEKLFF
>TRBJ1-5|TRBV7-8|TRBD1|-
TGTGCCTGGACAGGGACCAGCAATCAGCCCCAGCATTTT
CAWTGTSNQPQHF
>TRBJ1-1|TRBV2|-|few
TGTGCCAGCAGCTTGGAGGCAGGCCCTATTCATGCTTTCTTT
CASSLEAGPIHAFF
>TRBJ2-5|TRBV10-3|-|-
TGTGCCAGCAGCTCGGACCCCGGGACAACAGAGACCCAGTACTTC
CASSSDPGTTETQYF
>TRBJ2-5|TRBV24-1|-|few
TGTGCCACCAGTGATCCGGGGACCGGGGAGACCCAGTACTTC
CATSDPGTGETQYF
>TRBJ2-7|TRBV10-3|TRBD2|-
TGTGCCATCAGACGTTCTAGCGGAGTCTCCTACGAGCAGTACTTC
CAIRRSSGVSYEQYF
>TRBJ1-6|TRBV2|TRBD1|-
TGTGCCAGCAGTACAGACAGGGGGGATTCACCCCTCCACTTT
CASSTDRGDSPLHF
>TRBJ2-5|TRBV25-1|-|-
TGTGCCAGCAGAGATTCTCCACAAGAGAAGACCCAGTACTTC
CASRDSPQEKTQYF
>TRBJ2-7|TRBV25-1|TRBD1|-
TGTGCCAGCAGTGACTTGTCGGGACAGGGTGTTTGGGAGCAGTACTTC
CASSDLSGQGVWEQYF
>TRBJ2-1|TRBV4-2|TRBD2|-
TGTGCCAGCAGCCGCCCGACGGGAGGGGATGAGCAGTTCTTC
CASSRPTGGDEQFF
>TRBJ2-3|TRBV20-1|TRBD2|once
TGCAGTGCTATCGGGACTAGCGGGATCGATACGCAGTATTTT
CSAIGTSGIDTQYF
>TRBJ2-5|TRBV7-6|-|-
TGTGCCAGCAGCTTAATAAGGGTCCAAGAGACCCAGTACTTC
CASSLIRVQETQYF
>TRBJ2-7|TRBV20-1|TRBD2|-
TGCAGTGCTCCCATAGCGGGACCCTACGAGCAGTACTTC
CSAPIAGPYEQYF
>TRBJ1-2|TRBV25-1|-|-
TGTGCTAGAGAGGGAAACTATGGCTACACCTTC
CAREGNYGYTF
>TRBJ1-6|TRBV12-3/TRBV12-4|-|once
TGTGCCAGCAGTCTACCCCGGTCCGACTCCGATTCACCCCTCCACTTT
CASSLPRSDSDSPLHF
>TRBJ1-1|TRBV18|-|-
TGTGCCAGCTCACCACTCGCAGGGGAGAGCACTGAAGCTTTCTTT
CASSPLAGESTEAFF
>TRBJ2-6|TRBV7-2|TRBD2|-
TGCGCCAGCAGCCAACCGACTAGCGGGCGGTATACTGGGGCCAACGTCCTGACTTTC
CASSQPTSGRYTGANVLTF
>TRBJ2-7|TRBV2|-|-
TGTGCCAGCAGTGAATATGCGACTAGTACTGACTACGAGCAGTACTTC
CASSEYATSTDYEQYF
>TRBJ2-5|TRBV9|TRBD2|-
TGTGCCAGCAGCGTAGGGGGAGGGGCCCAAGAGACCCAGTACTTC
CASSVGGGAQETQYF
>TRBJ2-2|TRBV6-1|TRBD2|-
TGTGCCAGCAGACCGGGACTAGCCTCCGGGGAGCTGTTTTTT
CASRPGLASGELFF
>TRBJ1-5|TRBV7-2|-|-
TGTGCCAGCAGTTACTCGGGGATTAGCAATCAGCCCCAGCATTTT
CASSYSGISNQPQHF
>TRBJ2-7|TRBV29-1|-|-
TGCAGCGTCCGGGGCCCCAAGAACTACGAGCAGTACTTC
CSVRGPKNYEQYF
>TRBJ2-7|TRBV7-9|TRBD1|few
TGTGCCAGCAGCCCCGGACAGGGGGCGCAGTACTTC
CASSPGQGAQYF